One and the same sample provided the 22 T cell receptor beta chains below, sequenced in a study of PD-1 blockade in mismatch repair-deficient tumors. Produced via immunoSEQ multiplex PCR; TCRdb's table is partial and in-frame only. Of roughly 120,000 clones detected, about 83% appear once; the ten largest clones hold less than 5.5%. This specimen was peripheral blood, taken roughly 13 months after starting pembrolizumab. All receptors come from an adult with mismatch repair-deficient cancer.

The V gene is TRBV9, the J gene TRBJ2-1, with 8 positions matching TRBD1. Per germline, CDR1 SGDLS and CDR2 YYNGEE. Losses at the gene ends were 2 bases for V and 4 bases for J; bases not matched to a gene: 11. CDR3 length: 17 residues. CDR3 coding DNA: TGTGCCAGCAGCGTTACCTCCGGGACAGGTGTTTACAATGAGCAGTTCTTC. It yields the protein CASSVTSGTGVYNEQFF. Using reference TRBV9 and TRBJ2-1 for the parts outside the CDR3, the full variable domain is DSGVTQTPKHLITATGQRVTLRCSPRSGDLSVYWYQQSLDQGLQFLIQYYNGEERAKGNILERFSAQQFPDLHSELNLSSLELGDSALYFCASSVTSGTGVYNEQFFGPGTRLTVL.

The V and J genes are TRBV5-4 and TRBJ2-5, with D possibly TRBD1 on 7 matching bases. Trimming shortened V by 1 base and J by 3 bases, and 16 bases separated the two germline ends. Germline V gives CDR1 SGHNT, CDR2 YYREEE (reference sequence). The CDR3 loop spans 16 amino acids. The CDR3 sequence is CASSLIGFRGEETQYF. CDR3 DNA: TGTGCCAGCAGCTTGATTGGTTTCAGGGGGGAAGAGACCCAGTACTTC.

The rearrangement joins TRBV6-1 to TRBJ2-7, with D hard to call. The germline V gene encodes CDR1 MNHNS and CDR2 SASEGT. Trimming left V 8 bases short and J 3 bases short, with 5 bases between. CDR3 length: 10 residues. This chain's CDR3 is CASASYEQYF. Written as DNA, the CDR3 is TGTGCCAGCGCAAGCTACGAGCAGTACTTC.

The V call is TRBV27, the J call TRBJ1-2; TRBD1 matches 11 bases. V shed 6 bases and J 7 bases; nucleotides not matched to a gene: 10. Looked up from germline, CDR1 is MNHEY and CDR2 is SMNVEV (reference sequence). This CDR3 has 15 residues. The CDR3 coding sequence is TGTGCCAGCAGAACCGGGACAGGGGGTTCGTTTGGCTACACCTTC. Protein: CASRTGTGGSFGYTF.

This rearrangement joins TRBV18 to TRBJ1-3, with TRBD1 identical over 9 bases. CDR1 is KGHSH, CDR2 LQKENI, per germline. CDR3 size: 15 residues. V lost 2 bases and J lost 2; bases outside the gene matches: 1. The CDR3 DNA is TGTGCCAGCTCACCAGGACAGGGGCCTGGAAACACCATATATTTT. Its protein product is CASSPGQGPGNTIYF.

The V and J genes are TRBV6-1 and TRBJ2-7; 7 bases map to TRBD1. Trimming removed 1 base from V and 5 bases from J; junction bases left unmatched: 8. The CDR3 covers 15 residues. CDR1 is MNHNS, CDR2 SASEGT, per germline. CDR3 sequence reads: CASSEGARGFDEQYF. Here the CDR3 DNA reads TGTGCCAGCAGTGAAGGGGCCAGGGGGTTCGACGAGCAGTACTTC.

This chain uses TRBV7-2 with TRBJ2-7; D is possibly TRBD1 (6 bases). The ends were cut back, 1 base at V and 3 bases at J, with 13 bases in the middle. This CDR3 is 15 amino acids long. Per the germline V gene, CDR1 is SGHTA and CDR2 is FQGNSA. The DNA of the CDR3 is TGTGCCAGCAGCTTAGTGGGGGCGTCGTTCTACGAGCAGTACTTC. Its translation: CASSLVGASFYEQYF.

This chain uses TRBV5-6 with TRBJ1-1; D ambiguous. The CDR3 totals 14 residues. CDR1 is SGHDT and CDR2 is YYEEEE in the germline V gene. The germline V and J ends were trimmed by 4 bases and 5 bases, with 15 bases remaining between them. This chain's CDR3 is CASSQVGVGTEAFF. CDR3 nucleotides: TGTGCCAGCAGCCAGGTCGGGGTTGGGACTGAAGCTTTCTTT.

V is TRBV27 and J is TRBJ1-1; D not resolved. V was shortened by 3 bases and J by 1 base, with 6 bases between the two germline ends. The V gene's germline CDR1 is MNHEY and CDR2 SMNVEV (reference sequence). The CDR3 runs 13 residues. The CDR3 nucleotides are TGTGCCAGCAGTTTTAACAGGAACACTGAAGCTTTCTTT. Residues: CASSFNRNTEAFF.

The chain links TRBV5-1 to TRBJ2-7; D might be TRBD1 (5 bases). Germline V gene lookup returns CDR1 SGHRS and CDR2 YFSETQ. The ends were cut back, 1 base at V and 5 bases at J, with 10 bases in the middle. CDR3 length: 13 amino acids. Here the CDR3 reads CASSLRQPNEQYF. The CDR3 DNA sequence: TGCGCCAGCAGCTTGAGACAGCCTAACGAGCAGTACTTC. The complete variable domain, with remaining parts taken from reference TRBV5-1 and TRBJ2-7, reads KAGVTQTPRYLIKTRGQQVTLSCSPISGHRSVSWYQQTPGQGLQFLFEYFSETQRNKGNFPGRFSGRQFSNSRSEMNVSTLELGDSALYLCASSLRQPNEQYFGPGTRLTVT.

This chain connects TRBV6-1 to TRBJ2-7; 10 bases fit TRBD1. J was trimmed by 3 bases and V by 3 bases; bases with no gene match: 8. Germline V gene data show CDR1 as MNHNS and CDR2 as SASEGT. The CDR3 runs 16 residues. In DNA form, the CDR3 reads TGTGCCAGCAGTGAGGGGGGACAGGGGTTCGGCTACGAGCAGTACTTC. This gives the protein CASSEGGQGFGYEQYF.

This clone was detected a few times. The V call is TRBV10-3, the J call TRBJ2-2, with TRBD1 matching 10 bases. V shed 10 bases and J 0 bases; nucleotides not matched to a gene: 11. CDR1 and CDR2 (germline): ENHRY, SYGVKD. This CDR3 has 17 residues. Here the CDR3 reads CATSPTGQGANTGELFF. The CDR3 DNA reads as TGTGCCACGAGCCCGACCGGACAGGGGGCGAACACCGGGGAGCTGTTTTTT.

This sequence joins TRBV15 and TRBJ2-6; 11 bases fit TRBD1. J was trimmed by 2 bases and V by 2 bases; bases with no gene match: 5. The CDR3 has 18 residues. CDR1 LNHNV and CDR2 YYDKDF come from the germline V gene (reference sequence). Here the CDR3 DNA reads TGTGCCACCAGCAGATACCGGGACAGGGGGGCTGGGGCCAACGTCCTGACTTTC. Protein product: CATSRYRDRGAGANVLTF.

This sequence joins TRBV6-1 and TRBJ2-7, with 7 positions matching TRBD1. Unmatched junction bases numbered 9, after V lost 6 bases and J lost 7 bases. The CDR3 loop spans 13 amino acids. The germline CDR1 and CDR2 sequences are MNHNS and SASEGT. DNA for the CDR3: TGTGCCAGCAGCGACAGGGAGTCGCGGGAGCAGTACTTC. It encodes CASSDRESREQYF.

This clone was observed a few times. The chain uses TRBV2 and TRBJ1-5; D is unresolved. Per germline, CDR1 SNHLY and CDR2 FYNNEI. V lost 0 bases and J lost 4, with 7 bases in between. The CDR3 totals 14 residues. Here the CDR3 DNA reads TGTGCCAGCAGTGAAGCCGGCAGAAATCAGCCCCAGCATTTT. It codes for CASSEAGRNQPQHF.

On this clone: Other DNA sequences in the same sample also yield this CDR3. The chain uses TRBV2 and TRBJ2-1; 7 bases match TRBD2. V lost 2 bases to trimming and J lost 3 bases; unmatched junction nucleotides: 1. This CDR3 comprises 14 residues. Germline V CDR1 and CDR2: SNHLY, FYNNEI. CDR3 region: CASSELADYNEQFF. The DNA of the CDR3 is TGTGCCAGCAGTGAACTAGCGGACTACAATGAGCAGTTCTTC.

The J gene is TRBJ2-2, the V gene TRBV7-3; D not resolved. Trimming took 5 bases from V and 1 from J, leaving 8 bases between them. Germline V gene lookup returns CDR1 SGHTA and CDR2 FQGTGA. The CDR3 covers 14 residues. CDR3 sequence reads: CASSPRRNTGELFF. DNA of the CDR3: TGTGCCAGCAGCCCCCGGAGGAACACCGGGGAGCTGTTTTTT.

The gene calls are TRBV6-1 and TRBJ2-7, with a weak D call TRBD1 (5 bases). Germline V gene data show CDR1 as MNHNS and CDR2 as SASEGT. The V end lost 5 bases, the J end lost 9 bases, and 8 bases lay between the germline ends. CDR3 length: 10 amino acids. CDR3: CASSQGRQYF. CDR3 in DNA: TGTGCCAGCAGTCAGGGTAGGCAGTACTTC.

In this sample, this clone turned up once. CDR3 region: CASSLSESEQFF. CDR3 nucleotides: TGCGCCAGCAGCTTGAGCGAGAGTGAGCAGTTCTTC. This chain connects TRBV5-1 to TRBJ2-1; D is unresolved. Trimming pared 1 base from V and 9 bases from J, leaving 8 bases between. CDR1 SGHRS and CDR2 YFSETQ come from the germline V gene. The CDR3 contains 12 residues.

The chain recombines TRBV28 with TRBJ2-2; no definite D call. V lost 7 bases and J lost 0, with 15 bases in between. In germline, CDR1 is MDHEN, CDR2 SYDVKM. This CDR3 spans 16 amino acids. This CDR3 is CASMMRRVPNTGELFF. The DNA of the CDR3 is TGTGCCAGCATGATGCGCCGGGTTCCGAACACCGGGGAGCTGTTTTTT. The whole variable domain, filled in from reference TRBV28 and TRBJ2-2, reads DVKVTQSSRYLVKRTGEKVFLECVQDMDHENMFWYRQDPGLGLRLIYFSYDVKMKEKGDIPEGYSVSREKKERFSLILESASTNQTSMYLCASMMRRVPNTGELFFGEGSRLTVL.

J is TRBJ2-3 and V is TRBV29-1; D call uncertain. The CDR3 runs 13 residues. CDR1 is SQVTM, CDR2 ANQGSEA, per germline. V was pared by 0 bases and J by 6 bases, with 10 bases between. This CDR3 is CSVEDAATDTQYF. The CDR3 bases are TGCAGCGTTGAAGATGCCGCCACCGATACGCAGTATTTT.

This chain's CDR3 is CASSLVTSRGSKNIQYF. In nucleotides, the CDR3 is TGTGCCAGCAGCTTAGTAACTAGCAGAGGAAGCAAAAACATTCAGTACTTC. The chain uses TRBV7-8 and TRBJ2-4, with D maybe TRBD2 (6 bases). The ends were cut back, 1 base at V and 3 bases at J, with 16 bases in the middle. Germline V gene data show CDR1 as SGHVS and CDR2 as FQNEAQ. The CDR3 sequence is 17 residues long.